This T cell receptor (beta chain) came from a study of blood T cell repertoires in COVID-19. Study-wide context: Spain, Italy and the United States supplied samples that represented acute and convalescent COVID-19. From T cells, B-cell-depleted T cells, or PBMCs came the material, which was cDNA or gDNA.

V was clipped by 5 bases and J by 9 bases; unmatched bases: 12. The CDR3 runs 16 residues. The germline V gene encodes CDR1 GTSNPN and CDR2 SVGIG (reference sequence). In the original workflow: Quantification of nucleated cells was approximated via reference gene primer amplification. Repertoires were generated with immunoSEQ multiplex PCR, while TCRdb's copy carries only in-frame clones and drops some. V and J calls and clone size follow that table, whereas D and trimming were derived from the DNA. The sample lists over 200,000 clones; over 75% were seen once. The chain recombines TRBV30 with TRBJ2-1; 14 bases align to TRBD2. This receptor was taken from a human donor in a cohort sampled during active COVID-19. Material for sequencing was peripheral blood. This chain's CDR3 is CAWGLRGLAGGGEQFF. The CDR3 DNA is TGTGCCTGGGGATTGCGTGGACTAGCGGGAGGAGGTGAGCAGTTCTTC.